The rows below give T cell receptor beta chains drawn from one sample of a study of blood T cell repertoires in COVID-19. Here immunoSEQ multiplex PCR was the method, and the copy in TCRdb shows in-frame clones only, minus some. The sample includes more than 300,000 clones, about 89% of them seen just once. Sequencing was performed on peripheral blood. These receptors were obtained from a man between 18 and 29 years old who had recovered from COVID-19. Both conserved end residues are part of each CDR3. Fields, in order: V gene, clone size, CDR3 length, J gene, D gene, CDR3 protein, CDR3 DNA. D genes are given only for firm matches. Size values are once, few and many counts, or a class for expanded clones, and some rows have none.

TRBV7-6	NA	13	TRBJ2-2	NA	CASSNAGTGELFF	TGTGCCAGCAGCAATGCCGGGACAGGGGAGCTGTTTTTT
TRBV2	NA	19	TRBJ1-4	TRBD1	CASSPNYQQQGPANEKLFF	TGTGCCAGCAGCCCCAACTACCAGCAACAGGGGCCGGCTAATGAAAAACTGTTTTTT
TRBV9	NA	15	TRBJ2-5	NA	CASSVDGQVKETQYF	TGTGCCAGCAGCGTAGATGGACAAGTCAAAGAGACCCAGTACTTC
TRBV19	few	12	TRBJ1-4	NA	CASAVGGEKLFF	TGTGCCAGTGCGGTGGGAGGTGAAAAACTGTTTTTT
TRBV6-5	NA	13	TRBJ1-1	NA	CATDLTQNTEAFF	TGTGCCACGGACTTGACACAGAACACTGAAGCTTTCTTT
TRBV6-5	NA	13	TRBJ2-5	NA	CASSIAVQETQYF	TGTGCCAGCAGTATAGCGGTTCAAGAGACCCAGTACTTC
TRBV9	once	14	TRBJ2-5	NA	CASSLQGLEETQYF	TGTGCCAGCAGCTTACAGGGCCTTGAAGAGACCCAGTACTTC
TRBV5-1	NA	14	TRBJ2-5	TRBD1	CASSPGQAQETQYF	TGCGCCAGCAGCCCGGGACAGGCCCAAGAGACCCAGTACTTC
TRBV3-1/TRBV3-2	NA	11	TRBJ1-1	NA	CASSKGAEAFF	TGTGCCAGCAGCAAAGGGGCTGAGGCTTTCTTT
TRBV7-8	NA	13	TRBJ1-2	TRBD1	CASSTPGQGGYTF	TGTGCCAGCAGCACCCCGGGACAGGGAGGCTACACCTTC
TRBV14	NA	11	TRBJ1-1	NA	CASSYGHEAFF	TGTGCCAGCAGCTATGGACATGAAGCTTTCTTT
TRBV27	NA	13	TRBJ2-7	TRBD1	CASSRQGIYEQYF	TGTGCCAGCAGCAGACAGGGGATCTACGAGCAGTACTTC
TRBV27	few	18	TRBJ2-2	TRBD1	CASSPGPPQGSGTGELFF	TGTGCCAGCAGTCCTGGCCCCCCACAGGGGTCGGGCACCGGGGAGCTGTTTTTT
TRBV11-2	NA	15	TRBJ1-6	TRBD1	CASSRGQFFNSPLHF	TGTGCCAGCAGCCGGGGACAGTTTTTTAATTCACCCCTCCACTTT
TRBV20-1	NA	14	TRBJ2-1	TRBD2	CSASIGLGGFEQFF	TGCAGTGCTAGTATCGGACTAGGAGGGTTTGAGCAGTTCTTC
TRBV7-3	once	15	TRBJ2-1	NA	CASSLTDSRNNEQFF	TGTGCCAGCAGCCTCACGGACAGCCGTAACAATGAGCAGTTCTTC
TRBV4-3	NA	17	TRBJ2-6	NA	CASSQDHSRSGANVLTF	TGCGCCAGCAGCCAAGATCACAGCCGCTCTGGGGCCAACGTCCTGACTTTC
TRBV6-6	NA	14	TRBJ2-5	NA	CASSSLLASETQYF	TGTGCCAGCAGTTCCCTACTAGCAAGCGAGACCCAGTACTTC
TRBV6-5	NA	15	TRBJ2-1	TRBD2	CASRTELAGDGEQFF	TGTGCCAGCAGGACCGAGCTAGCGGGAGACGGGGAGCAGTTCTTC
TRBV12-3/TRBV12-4	NA	13	TRBJ2-1	NA	CASRQSRRDEQFF	TGTGCCAGCAGACAGAGTCGGCGGGACGAGCAGTTCTTC
TRBV6-5	NA	15	TRBJ1-2	TRBD1	CASSRTGGSGYGYTF	TGTGCCAGCAGCCGAACAGGGGGCAGCGGCTATGGCTACACCTTC
TRBV4-1	NA	16	TRBJ1-4	TRBD1	CASSHSTGWADEKLFF	TGCGCCAGCAGCCATTCGACAGGGTGGGCGGATGAAAAACTGTTTTTT
TRBV6-5	once	15	TRBJ1-1	NA	CASSYSTQSNTEAFF	TGTGCCAGCAGTTACTCGACACAGTCGAACACTGAAGCTTTCTTT
TRBV9	NA	13	TRBJ2-7	NA	CASSVGSSYEQYF	TGTGCCAGCAGCGTAGGGTCTAGCTACGAGCAGTACTTC
TRBV9	NA	14	TRBJ2-1	NA	CASSGPGARLPQFF	TGTGCCAGCAGCGGACCTGGCGCGAGACTTCCCCAGTTCTTC
TRBV6-2/TRBV6-3	NA	13	TRBJ2-7	TRBD1	CASSPGQGNEQYF	TGTGCCAGCAGCCCTGGACAGGGGAACGAGCAGTACTTC
TRBV10-3	NA	12	TRBJ2-7	NA	CAIGGQIYEQYF	TGTGCCATCGGAGGACAGATCTACGAGCAGTACTTC
TRBV20-1	NA	10	TRBJ1-1	NA	CSPRYTEAFF	TGCAGTCCCCGTTACACTGAAGCTTTCTTT
TRBV18	NA	15	TRBJ2-3	NA	CASSPNTPSTDTQYF	TGTGCCAGCTCACCAAACACACCATCCACAGATACGCAGTATTTT
TRBV6-5	NA	15	TRBJ2-1	NA	CASSPPNRANNEQFF	TGTGCCAGCAGTCCGCCGAACAGGGCCAACAATGAGCAGTTCTTC
TRBV5-1	NA	15	TRBJ2-5	TRBD2	CASSFGSGREETQYF	TGCGCCAGCAGCTTTGGTAGCGGGAGAGAAGAGACCCAGTACTTC
TRBV19	NA	12	TRBJ2-3	NA	CASSEQGDTQYF	TGTGCCAGTAGTGAACAGGGAGATACGCAGTATTTT
TRBV30	NA	13	TRBJ2-7	NA	CAWSGGEWNEQYF	TGTGCCTGGAGTGGGGGGGAATGGAACGAGCAGTACTTC
TRBV11-3	NA	15	TRBJ1-3	TRBD1	CASSGGQDSGNTIYF	TGTGCCAGCAGCGGGGGACAGGACTCTGGAAACACCATATATTTT
TRBV5-1	few	16	TRBJ1-1	TRBD1	CASSTWTGGENTEAFF	TGCGCCAGCAGCACTTGGACAGGGGGCGAGAACACTGAAGCTTTCTTT
TRBV2	NA	14	TRBJ2-1	NA	CASSGSYSYNEQFF	TGTGCCAGCAGTGGGAGTTACTCCTACAATGAGCAGTTCTTC
TRBV4-3	NA	14	TRBJ1-3	NA	CASSQTGSGNTIYF	TGCGCCAGCAGCCAAACGGGGTCTGGAAACACCATATATTTT
TRBV6-2/TRBV6-3	NA	19	TRBJ2-3	TRBD2	CASSYRESASGVSTDTQYF	TGTGCCAGCAGTTATAGGGAGTCGGCTAGCGGGGTCAGCACAGATACGCAGTATTTT
TRBV7-3	NA	13	TRBJ1-1	NA	CASSWEGNTEAFF	TGTGCCAGCAGCTGGGAGGGGAACACTGAAGCTTTCTTT
TRBV6-2/TRBV6-3	NA	16	TRBJ2-1	NA	CASSYLGGRRDNEQFF	TGTGCCAGCAGTTATCTTGGAGGGAGGAGAGACAATGAGCAGTTCTTC
TRBV19	few	15	TRBJ2-7	NA	CASKGLDRNSYEQYF	TGTGCCAGTAAAGGGTTGGACAGAAACTCCTACGAGCAGTACTTC
TRBV6-6	NA	16	TRBJ2-7	TRBD2	CASSSTSGGASYEQYF	TGTGCCAGCAGTTCCACTAGCGGGGGGGCCTCCTACGAGCAGTACTTC
TRBV5-6	NA	14	TRBJ1-3	NA	CASSLRGPGNTIYF	TGTGCCAGCAGCTTAAGGGGCCCTGGAAACACCATATATTTT
TRBV9	NA	14	TRBJ2-1	NA	CASSVAASGNEQFF	TGTGCCAGCAGCGTAGCTGCGTCGGGCAATGAGCAGTTCTTC
TRBV5-4	NA	14	TRBJ1-6	TRBD1	CASSIQGVNSPLHF	TGTGCCAGCAGCATACAGGGGGTTAATTCACCCCTCCACTTT
TRBV6-5	NA	13	TRBJ1-1	NA	CASSTQGNTEAFF	TGTGCCAGCAGTACGCAGGGGAACACTGAAGCTTTCTTT
TRBV7-3	NA	13	TRBJ1-1	NA	CASTYGGDTEAFF	TGTGCCAGCACCTACGGGGGGGACACTGAAGCTTTCTTT
TRBV5-4	NA	13	TRBJ1-1	NA	CASSPRYNTEAFF	TGTGCCAGCAGCCCCCGGTATAACACTGAAGCTTTCTTT
TRBV3-1/TRBV3-2	NA	16	TRBJ2-1	TRBD2	CASSPSSGSLHNEQFF	TGTGCCAGCAGCCCATCTAGCGGGAGTCTTCACAATGAGCAGTTCTTC
TRBV6-5	NA	15	TRBJ1-5	NA	CASSTTGYSNQPQHF	TGTGCCAGCAGTACGACAGGCTATAGCAATCAGCCCCAGCATTTT
TRBV12-3/TRBV12-4	NA	13	TRBJ2-5	NA	CASSLSYQETQYF	TGTGCCAGCAGTCTGTCCTACCAAGAGACCCAGTACTTC
TRBV5-8	NA	15	TRBJ1-1	NA	CASSLVWTLNTEAFF	TGTGCCAGCAGCTTGGTTTGGACACTGAACACTGAAGCTTTCTTT